Below are 25 T cell receptor beta chains sequenced from a single sample in a study of T cell changes during pregnancy in multiple sclerosis. Method: immunoSEQ multiplex PCR; TCRdb's copy keeps in-frame clones and lacks some. The sample includes roughly 93,000 clones, roughly 92% of them seen just once. This specimen consisted of peripheral blood, obtained after pregnancy. All receptors come from a female donor with multiple sclerosis, enrolled in a pregnancy study.

The V gene is TRBV30, the J gene TRBJ1-4; a weak D match, TRBD1 (6 bases). Trimming removed 2 bases at V and 4 bases at J, with 11 bases between. The CDR3 has 14 residues. From germline, CDR1 is GTSNPN and CDR2 SVGIG (reference sequence). CDR3: CAWSMGAVNEKLFF. CDR3 in DNA: TGTGCCTGGAGTATGGGGGCAGTTAATGAAAAACTGTTTTTT.

The chain recombines TRBV28 with TRBJ2-7, with D hard to call. Trimming removed 2 bases at V and 2 bases at J, with 7 bases between. The CDR3 has 13 residues. Germline V gene data show CDR1 as MDHEN and CDR2 as SYDVKM. The CDR3 region has the DNA TGTGCCAGCAGTTTAACGGTCACCTACGAGCAGTACTTC. Protein product: CASSLTVTYEQYF.

This chain connects TRBV11-3 to TRBJ2-3; TRBD1 agrees at 11 bases. The germline V gene has CDR1 SGHNT and CDR2 YENEEA. The CDR3 is 19 residues long. With V trimmed by 5 bases and J by 3 bases, 16 bases remained unmatched. The CDR3 here is CASSLRSGTGGRGTDTQYF. DNA of the CDR3: TGTGCCAGCAGCCTCCGATCCGGGACAGGGGGGCGCGGGACAGATACGCAGTATTTT.

The rearrangement joins TRBV7-3 to TRBJ2-3; D gene ambiguous. CDR1 SGHTA and CDR2 FQGTGA come from the germline V gene. Trimming took 4 bases from V and 1 from J, leaving 9 bases between them. CDR3 size: 14 residues. CDR3 amino acids: CASSSPGRTDTQYF. The CDR3 region has the DNA TGTGCCAGCAGCTCACCGGGTCGCACAGATACGCAGTATTTT.

The V gene is TRBV7-2, the J gene TRBJ1-1; no reliable D call. CDR1 is SGHTA, CDR2 FQGNSA, per germline. The CDR3 extends over 14 amino acids. V was clipped by 6 bases and J by 1 base, with 12 bases between them. The CDR3: CASRTPGENTEAFF. In DNA, the CDR3 is TGTGCCAGCAGGACCCCCGGGGAGAACACTGAAGCTTTCTTT. Full variable domain (remainder filled in from reference TRBV7-2 and TRBJ1-1): GAGVSQSPSNKVTEKGKDVELRCDPISGHTALYWYRQSLGQGLEFLIYFQGNSAPDKSGLPSDRFSAERTGGSVSTLTIQRTQQEDSAVYLCASRTPGENTEAFFGQGTRLTVV.

This clone appeared a single time. The V and J genes are TRBV9 and TRBJ1-5; possibly TRBD1 for D (6 bases). The germline V and J ends were trimmed by 0 bases and 3 bases, with 10 bases remaining between them. Germline-derived CDR1 and CDR2 are SGDLS and YYNGEE. The CDR3 loop spans 15 amino acids. The CDR3 region is CASSVEAGVNQPQHF. DNA for the CDR3: TGTGCCAGCAGCGTAGAGGCAGGGGTCAATCAGCCCCAGCATTTT.

V gene TRBV9 combines with J gene TRBJ2-7; 14 nucleotides agree with TRBD2. CDR1 is SGDLS and CDR2 is YYNGEE in the germline V gene. The CDR3 contains 13 residues. Trimming cost V 3 bases and J 11 bases; bases outside gene matches: 4. The CDR3 sequence: CASSATSGGVEYF. The CDR3 DNA sequence: TGTGCCAGCAGCGCGACTAGCGGGGGGGTGGAGTACTTC.

V and J are TRBV5-1 and TRBJ1-1; possibly TRBD1 for D (5 bases). Looked up from germline, CDR1 is SGHRS and CDR2 is YFSETQ. Trimming removed 2 bases at V and 4 bases at J, with 18 bases between. The CDR3 has 16 amino acids. CDR3 DNA sequence: TGCGCCAGCAGCTTTGGTCCCCTTGACAGTTTCACTGAAGCTTTCTTT. It specifies CASSFGPLDSFTEAFF.

The chain uses TRBV23-1 and TRBJ1-1, with D uncertain. TRBV23-1 carries the ORF label, with uncertain function. The V end was cut by 2 bases, the J end by 4 bases, with 11 bases between. The CDR3 totals 14 residues. The CDR3 loop reads CASSQVRDSTEAFF. The CDR3 DNA sequence: TGCGCCAGCAGTCAAGTCCGGGATAGCACTGAAGCTTTCTTT.

The rearrangement joins TRBV7-3 to TRBJ1-2; 11 bases match TRBD1. This CDR3 contains 15 residues. Trimming at V came to 5 bases and at J to 7 bases, leaving 9 bases not matched to a gene. Germline V gene lookup returns CDR1 SGHTA and CDR2 FQGTGA. The CDR3 loop reads CASSRGGQGETGYTF. Here the CDR3 DNA reads TGTGCCAGCAGCCGCGGGGGACAGGGGGAAACTGGCTACACCTTC.

With regard to this clone: One end of the junction is discordant with germline, which a read error may explain. The chain links TRBV7-9 to TRBJ2-3; 13 nucleotides agree with TRBD2. The germline CDR1 and CDR2 sequences are SEHNR and FQNEAQ (reference sequence). The CDR3 is 15 amino acids. The CDR3 region is CASSLRPGTSGVAHF. The CDR3 DNA sequence: TGTGCCAGCAGCCTTCGTCCCGGGACTAGCGGGGTCGCGCATTTT.

The chain combines TRBV6-5 with TRBJ1-1, with TRBD1 matching over 7 bases. CDR1 is MNHEY and CDR2 is SVGAGI in the germline V gene. J was trimmed by 0 bases and V by 8 bases; bases with no gene match: 6. CDR3 length equals 14 residues. The DNA for the CDR3 is TGTGCCAGCCGACAGGGAGGAATGAACACTGAAGCTTTCTTT. This encodes CASRQGGMNTEAFF.

The CDR3 DNA is TGCGCCAGCAGCTTAACCGGGACAGTTAATCAGCCCCAGCATTTT. Its protein is CASSLTGTVNQPQHF. The genes are TRBV5-1 and TRBJ1-5, with TRBD1 matching 7 bases. The CDR3 sequence is 15 residues long. CDR1 SGHRS and CDR2 YFSETQ come from the germline V gene. Germline trimming cut 2 bases from V and 4 bases from J; bases unmatched to any gene: 6.

The chain uses TRBV2 and TRBJ1-5; 7 nucleotides agree with TRBD1. V lost 3 bases and J lost 7; bases outside the gene matches: 12. The germline V gene has CDR1 SNHLY and CDR2 FYNNEI. CDR3 length: 16 amino acids. The DNA of the CDR3 is TGTGCCAGCAGTGAGTGGACAGGACTTTTGAGCCAGCCCCAGCATTTT. As protein: CASSEWTGLLSQPQHF.

J is TRBJ2-1 and V is TRBV7-9, with a weak D call TRBD1 (6 bases). This CDR3 spans 16 amino acids. Germline V gene data show CDR1 as SEHNR and CDR2 as FQNEAQ (reference sequence). The ends were cut back, 1 base at V and 6 bases at J, with 16 bases in the middle. The chain's CDR3 is CASSLVGTRRLNEQFF. The CDR3 DNA follows: TGTGCCAGCAGCTTAGTCGGGACACGTCGTCTCAATGAGCAGTTCTTC.

The chain recombines TRBV9 with TRBJ1-2, with unresolved D. The CDR3 loop spans 12 amino acids. V was shortened by 3 bases and J by 3 bases, with 6 bases between the two germline ends. Per germline, CDR1 SGDLS and CDR2 YYNGEE. The DNA for the CDR3 is TGTGCCAGCAGCGAGAGATACTATGGCTACACCTTC. Translation gives CASSERYYGYTF.

This clone was seen only once. V and J are TRBV5-1 and TRBJ2-7; 7 nucleotides line up with TRBD1. The CDR3 runs to 15 residues. CDR1 SGHRS and CDR2 YFSETQ come from the germline V gene. Trimming took 1 base from V and 3 from J; bases not matched to a gene: 7. CDR3: CASSLTMDRFYEQYF. The CDR3 coding sequence is TGCGCCAGCAGCTTGACCATGGACAGGTTCTACGAGCAGTACTTC.

In its sample, this clone was seen a few times. The V and J genes are TRBV30 and TRBJ1-1; D is ambiguous. Germline loops: CDR1 GTSNPN, CDR2 SVGIG (reference sequence). The CDR3 loop spans 13 amino acids. V was shortened by 0 bases and J by 4 bases, with 9 bases between the two germline ends. CDR3 protein: CAWSVMAGTEAFF. The DNA for the CDR3 is TGTGCCTGGAGTGTTATGGCGGGCACTGAAGCTTTCTTT.

The rearrangement uses TRBV7-9 and TRBJ2-1, with 12 bases aligning to TRBD2. V gave up 8 bases and J gave up 7 bases; unmatched junction bases: 12. The CDR3 contains 16 residues. Germline assignment: CDR1 SEHNR and CDR2 FQNEAQ (reference sequence). The CDR3, as DNA: TGTGCCAGCGAGGGGACTAGCGGGCAAGGGCTAAATGAGCAGTTCTTC. It encodes CASEGTSGQGLNEQFF.

This clone was seen only once. This rearrangement joins TRBV2 to TRBJ1-4; D might be TRBD1 (5 bases). CDR3 length: 13 amino acids. Germline V gives CDR1 SNHLY, CDR2 FYNNEI. V was cut by 8 bases and J by 7 bases, with 14 bases left in between. Here the CDR3 reads CASVTQGVEKLFF. As DNA, the CDR3 is TGTGCCAGCGTAACCCAGGGTGTTGAAAAACTGTTTTTT. Looking up the rest from reference TRBV2 and TRBJ1-4 gives the full variable domain: EPEVTQTPSHQVTQMGQEVILRCVPISNHLYFYWYRQILGQKVEFLVSFYNNEISEKSEIFDDQFSVERPDGSNFTLKIRSTKLEDSAMYFCASVTQGVEKLFFGSGTQLSVL.

This chain links TRBV6-5 with TRBJ1-1; TRBD1 agrees at 7 bases. V shed 6 bases, J shed 0 bases, and the junction held 7 bases outside the gene matches. The CDR3 contains 15 residues. Germline V gene sequence: CDR1 MNHEY, CDR2 SVGAGI. CDR3 amino acids: CASSHRTGMNTEAFF. The CDR3 DNA is TGTGCCAGCAGCCATAGGACAGGTATGAACACTGAAGCTTTCTTT.

The rearrangement joins TRBV5-1 to TRBJ1-2; TRBD1 matches 7 bases. CDR1 and CDR2 (germline): SGHRS, YFSETQ. This CDR3 has 17 amino acids. Trimming removed 0 bases from V and 1 base from J; junction bases left unmatched: 9. The CDR3 here is CASSLAPGGILNYGYTF. The CDR3 DNA reads TGCGCCAGCAGCTTGGCACCAGGGGGTATACTTAACTATGGCTACACCTTC. Variable domain in full (rest from reference TRBV5-1 and TRBJ1-2): KAGVTQTPRYLIKTRGQQVTLSCSPISGHRSVSWYQQTPGQGLQFLFEYFSETQRNKGNFPGRFSGRQFSNSRSEMNVSTLELGDSALYLCASSLAPGGILNYGYTFGSGTRLTVV.

The chain uses TRBV5-1 and TRBJ1-1, with TRBD1 matching 8 bases. CDR1 and CDR2 (germline): SGHRS, YFSETQ. V trimming: 4 bases; J trimming: 4 bases; junction bases outside the gene matches: 6. The CDR3 covers 14 residues. CDR3 residues: CASSPGQGVTEAFF. The CDR3 coding sequence is TGCGCCAGCAGCCCAGGACAGGGTGTCACTGAAGCTTTCTTT.

The V call is TRBV7-9, the J call TRBJ1-2; D possibly corresponds to TRBD1 (5 bases). CDR1 and CDR2 from the germline V gene are SEHNR and FQNEAQ (reference sequence). The CDR3 sequence is 13 residues long. With 1 base removed from V and 9 bases from J, the gap between germline ends came to 12 bases. This chain's CDR3 is CASSLDQGGSYTF. The CDR3 DNA sequence: TGTGCCAGCAGCTTAGATCAGGGAGGGAGCTACACCTTC.

The chain is built from TRBV19 and TRBJ2-7; a possible D gene is TRBD2 (7 bases). The V gene's germline CDR1 is LNHDA and CDR2 SQIVND (reference sequence). CDR3 size: 15 residues. Trimming took off 1 base at V and 3 bases at J, with 13 bases between the two ends. CDR3 sequence reads: CASSIAGGANYEQYF. In DNA form, the CDR3 reads TGTGCCAGTAGTATAGCGGGGGGCGCAAACTACGAGCAGTACTTC.